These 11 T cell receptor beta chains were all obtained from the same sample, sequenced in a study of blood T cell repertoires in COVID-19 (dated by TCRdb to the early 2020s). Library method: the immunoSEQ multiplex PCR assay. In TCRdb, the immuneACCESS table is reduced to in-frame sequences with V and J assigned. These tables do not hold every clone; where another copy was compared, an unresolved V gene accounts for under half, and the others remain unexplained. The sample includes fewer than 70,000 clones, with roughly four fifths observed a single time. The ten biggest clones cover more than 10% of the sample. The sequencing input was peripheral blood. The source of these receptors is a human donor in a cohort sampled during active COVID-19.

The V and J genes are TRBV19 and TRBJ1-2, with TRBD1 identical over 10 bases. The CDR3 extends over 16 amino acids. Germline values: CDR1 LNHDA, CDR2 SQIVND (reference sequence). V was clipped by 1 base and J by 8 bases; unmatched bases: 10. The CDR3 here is CASSIGARGQGFGYTF. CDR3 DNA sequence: TGTGCCAGTAGTATAGGAGCTCGGGGACAGGGGTTCGGCTACACCTTC.

The CDR3 reads CASSLFIRDRLQETQYF. CDR3 nucleotide sequence: TGTGCCAGCAGCTTATTCATCCGGGACAGACTTCAAGAGACCCAGTACTTC. V and J are TRBV11-2 and TRBJ2-5; TRBD1 matches at 7 bases. The germline CDR1 and CDR2 sequences are SGHAT and FQNNGV. This CDR3 comprises 17 residues. V gave up 2 bases and J gave up 2 bases; unmatched junction bases: 11.

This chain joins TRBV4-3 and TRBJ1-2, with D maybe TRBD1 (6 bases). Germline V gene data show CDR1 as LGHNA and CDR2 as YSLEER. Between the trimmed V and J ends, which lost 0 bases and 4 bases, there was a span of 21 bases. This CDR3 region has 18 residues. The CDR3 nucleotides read TGCGCCAGCAGCCAAGATAGGGACACCGGATGGGAGTTCTATGGCTACACCTTC. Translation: CASSQDRDTGWEFYGYTF.

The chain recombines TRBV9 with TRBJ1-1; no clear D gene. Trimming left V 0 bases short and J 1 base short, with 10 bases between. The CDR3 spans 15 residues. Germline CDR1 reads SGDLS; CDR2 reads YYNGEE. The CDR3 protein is CASSVDEVGNTEAFF. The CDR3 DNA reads TGTGCCAGCAGCGTAGATGAGGTCGGGAACACTGAAGCTTTCTTT.

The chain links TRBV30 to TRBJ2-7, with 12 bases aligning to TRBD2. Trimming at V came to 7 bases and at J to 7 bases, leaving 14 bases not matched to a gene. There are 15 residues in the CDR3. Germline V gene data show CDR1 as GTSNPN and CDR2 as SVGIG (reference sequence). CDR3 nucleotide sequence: TGTGCCTATACACCAAGACTAGCGGGAGCCAGGGAGCAGTACTTC. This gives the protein CAYTPRLAGAREQYF.

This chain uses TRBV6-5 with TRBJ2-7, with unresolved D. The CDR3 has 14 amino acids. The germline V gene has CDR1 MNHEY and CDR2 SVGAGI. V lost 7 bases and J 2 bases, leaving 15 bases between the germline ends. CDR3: CASTRDQVTYEQYF. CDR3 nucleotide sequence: TGTGCCAGCACCCGAGATCAGGTCACCTACGAGCAGTACTTC.

The CDR3 protein is CASNGLGNIQYF. CDR3 coding DNA: TGTGCCAGCAACGGACTAGGGAACATTCAGTACTTC. This sequence joins TRBV2 and TRBJ2-4; TRBD2 aligns across 7 bases. The V and J ends lost 7 bases and 7 bases, in that order; junction bases with no gene match: 4. CDR1 and CDR2 from the germline V gene are SNHLY and FYNNEI. The CDR3 has 12 amino acids.

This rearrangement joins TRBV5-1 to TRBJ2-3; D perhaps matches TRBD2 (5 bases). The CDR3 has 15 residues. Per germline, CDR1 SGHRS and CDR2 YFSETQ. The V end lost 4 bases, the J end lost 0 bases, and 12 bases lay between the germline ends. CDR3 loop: CASSAGQISTDTQYF. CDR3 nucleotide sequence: TGCGCCAGCAGCGCGGGTCAGATCAGCACAGATACGCAGTATTTT.

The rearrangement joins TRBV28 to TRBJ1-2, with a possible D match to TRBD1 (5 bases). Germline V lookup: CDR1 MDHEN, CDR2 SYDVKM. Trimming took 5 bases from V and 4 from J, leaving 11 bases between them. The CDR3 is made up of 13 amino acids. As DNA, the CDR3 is TGTGCCAGCAGTGTGCGGGGCCGCTATGGCTACACCTTC. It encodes CASSVRGRYGYTF.

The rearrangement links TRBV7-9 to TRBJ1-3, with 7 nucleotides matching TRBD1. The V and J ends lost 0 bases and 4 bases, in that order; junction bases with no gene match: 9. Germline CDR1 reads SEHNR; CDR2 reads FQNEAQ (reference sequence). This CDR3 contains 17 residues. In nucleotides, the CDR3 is TGTGCCAGCAGCTTAGCAGCAGGGGGTTCAAAAGGAAACACCATATATTTT. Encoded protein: CASSLAAGGSKGNTIYF. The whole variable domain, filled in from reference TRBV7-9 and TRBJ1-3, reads DTGVSQNPRHKITKRGQNVTFRCDPISEHNRLYWYRQTLGQGPEFLTYFQNEAQLEKSRLLSDRFSAERPKGSFSTLEIQRTEQGDSAMYLCASSLAAGGSKGNTIYFGEGSWLTVV.

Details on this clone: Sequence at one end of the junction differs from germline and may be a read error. The CDR3 is CGSSSQIGSEQYF. As DNA, the CDR3 is TGTGGCAGCAGCTCTCAAATAGGGAGTGAGCAGTACTTC. This chain uses TRBV7-3 with TRBJ2-7, with D maybe TRBD2 (5 bases). Germline V CDR1 and CDR2: SGHTA, FQGTGA. The CDR3 has 13 amino acids.